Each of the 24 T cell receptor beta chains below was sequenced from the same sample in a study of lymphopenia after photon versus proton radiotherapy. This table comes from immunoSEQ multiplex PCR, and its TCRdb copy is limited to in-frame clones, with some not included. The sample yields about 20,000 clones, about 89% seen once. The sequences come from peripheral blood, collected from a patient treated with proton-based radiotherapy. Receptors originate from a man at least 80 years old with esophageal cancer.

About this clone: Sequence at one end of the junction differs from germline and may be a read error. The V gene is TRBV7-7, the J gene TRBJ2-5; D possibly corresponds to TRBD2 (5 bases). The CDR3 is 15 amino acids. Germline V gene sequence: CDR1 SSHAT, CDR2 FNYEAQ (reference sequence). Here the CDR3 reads CASSLEGPQAETQYF. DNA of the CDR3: TGTGCTAGCAGCTTAGAGGGTCCGCAAGCAGAGACCCAGTACTTC.

CDR3 residues: CASSATYYGYTF. CDR3 DNA: TGTGCCAGCAGTGCTACATACTATGGCTACACCTTC. The chain uses TRBV25-1 and TRBJ1-2; D uncertain. The CDR3 spans 12 residues. CDR1 and CDR2 (germline): MGHDK, SYGVNS. V lost 4 bases, J lost 3 bases, and 6 bases lay in between.

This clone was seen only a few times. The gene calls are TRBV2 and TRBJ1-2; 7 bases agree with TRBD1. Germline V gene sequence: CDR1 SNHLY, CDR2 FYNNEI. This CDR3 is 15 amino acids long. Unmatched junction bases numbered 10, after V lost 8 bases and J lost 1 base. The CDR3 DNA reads TGTGCCAGCGACGGTCAGGGGGATGATAACTATGGCTACACCTTC. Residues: CASDGQGDDNYGYTF.

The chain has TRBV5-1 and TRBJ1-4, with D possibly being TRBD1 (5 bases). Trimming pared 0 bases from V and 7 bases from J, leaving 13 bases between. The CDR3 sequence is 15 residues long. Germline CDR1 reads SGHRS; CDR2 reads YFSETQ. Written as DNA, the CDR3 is TGCGCCAGCAGCTTGGGGTTTCAGGGAACTGAAAAACTGTTTTTT. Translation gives CASSLGFQGTEKLFF. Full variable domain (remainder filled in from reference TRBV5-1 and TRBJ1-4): KAGVTQTPRYLIKTRGQQVTLSCSPISGHRSVSWYQQTPGQGLQFLFEYFSETQRNKGNFPGRFSGRQFSNSRSEMNVSTLELGDSALYLCASSLGFQGTEKLFFGSGTQLSVL.

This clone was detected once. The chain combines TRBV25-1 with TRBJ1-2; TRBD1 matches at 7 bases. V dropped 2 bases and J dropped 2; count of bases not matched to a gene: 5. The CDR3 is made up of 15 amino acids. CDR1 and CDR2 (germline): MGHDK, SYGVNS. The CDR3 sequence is CASSEDTGVNYGYTF. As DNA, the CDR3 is TGTGCCAGCAGTGAAGACACAGGGGTGAACTATGGCTACACCTTC.

The CDR3 DNA follows: TGTGCCAGTAAAGAGGGCTACAGGGGGACTGAAGCTTTCTTT. Translating gives CASKEGYRGTEAFF. J is TRBJ1-1 and V is TRBV7-2; 8 bases match TRBD1. Looked up from germline, CDR1 is SGHTA and CDR2 is FQGNSA. The CDR3 consists of 14 residues. After removal of 9 bases from V and 5 bases from J, the junction contained 11 bases not matched to a gene.

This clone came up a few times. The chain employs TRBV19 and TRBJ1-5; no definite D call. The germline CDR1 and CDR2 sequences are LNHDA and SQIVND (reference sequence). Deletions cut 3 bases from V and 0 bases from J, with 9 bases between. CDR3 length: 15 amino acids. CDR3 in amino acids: CASSMGHLSNQPQHF. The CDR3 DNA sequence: TGTGCCAGTAGTATGGGTCACCTTAGCAATCAGCCCCAGCATTTT. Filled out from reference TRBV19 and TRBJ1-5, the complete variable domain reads DGGITQSPKYLFRKEGQNVTLSCEQNLNHDAMYWYRQDPGQGLRLIYYSQIVNDFQKGDIAEGYSVSREKKESFPLTVTSAQKNPTAFYLCASSMGHLSNQPQHFGDGTRLSIL.

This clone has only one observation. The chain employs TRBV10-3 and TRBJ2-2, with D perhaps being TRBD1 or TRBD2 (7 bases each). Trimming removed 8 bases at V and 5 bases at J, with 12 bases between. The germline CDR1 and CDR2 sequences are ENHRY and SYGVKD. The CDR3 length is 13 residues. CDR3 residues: CAIGRGGTGELFF. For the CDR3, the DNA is TGTGCCATCGGCAGGGGGGGGACCGGGGAGCTGTTTTTT.

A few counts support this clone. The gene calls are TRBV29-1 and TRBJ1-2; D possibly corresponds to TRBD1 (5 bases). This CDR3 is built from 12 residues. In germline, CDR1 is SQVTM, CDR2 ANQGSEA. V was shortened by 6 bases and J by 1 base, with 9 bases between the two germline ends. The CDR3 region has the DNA TGCAGCGTGGGGGAACATAACTATGGCTACACCTTC. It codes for CSVGEHNYGYTF.

CDR3 sequence: CASSVSSTLAGDTQYF. DNA for the CDR3: TGTGCCAGCAGCGTAAGTAGCACCCTAGCGGGCGATACGCAGTATTTT. This rearrangement joins TRBV9 to TRBJ2-3, with TRBD2 matching 8 bases. CDR3 length: 16 amino acids. Per the germline V gene, CDR1 is SGDLS and CDR2 is YYNGEE. V was clipped by 1 base and J by 6 bases; unmatched bases: 10.

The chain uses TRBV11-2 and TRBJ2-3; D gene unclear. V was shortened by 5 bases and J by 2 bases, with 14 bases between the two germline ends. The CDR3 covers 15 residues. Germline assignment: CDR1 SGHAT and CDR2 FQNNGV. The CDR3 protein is CASSPRTGHTDTQYF. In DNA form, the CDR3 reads TGTGCCAGCAGCCCTAGGACCGGGCACACAGATACGCAGTATTTT.

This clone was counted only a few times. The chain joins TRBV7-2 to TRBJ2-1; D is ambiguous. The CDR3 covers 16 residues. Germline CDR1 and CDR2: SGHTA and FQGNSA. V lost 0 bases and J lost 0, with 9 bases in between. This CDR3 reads CASSLAGVLSYNEQFF. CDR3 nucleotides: TGTGCCAGCAGCTTAGCTGGGGTCCTCTCCTACAATGAGCAGTTCTTC.

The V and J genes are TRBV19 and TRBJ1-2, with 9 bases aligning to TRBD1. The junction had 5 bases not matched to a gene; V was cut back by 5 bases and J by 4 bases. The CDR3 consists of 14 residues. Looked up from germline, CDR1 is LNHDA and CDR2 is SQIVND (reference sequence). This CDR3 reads CASSAGTGTYGYTF. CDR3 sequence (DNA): TGTGCCAGTAGTGCCGGGACAGGGACCTATGGCTACACCTTC.

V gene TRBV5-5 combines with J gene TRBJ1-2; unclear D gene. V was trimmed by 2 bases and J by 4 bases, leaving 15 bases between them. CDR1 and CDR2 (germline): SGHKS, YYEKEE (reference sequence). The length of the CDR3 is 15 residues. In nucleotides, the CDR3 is TGTGCCAGCAGCTTCGATCCCGAGCGGGGCTATGGCTACACCTTC. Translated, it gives CASSFDPERGYGYTF.

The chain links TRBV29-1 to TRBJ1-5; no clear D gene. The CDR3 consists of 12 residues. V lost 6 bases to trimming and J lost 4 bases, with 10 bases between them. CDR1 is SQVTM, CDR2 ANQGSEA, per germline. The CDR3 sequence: CSVGQWNQPQHF. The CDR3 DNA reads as TGCAGCGTGGGCCAGTGGAATCAGCCCCAGCATTTT. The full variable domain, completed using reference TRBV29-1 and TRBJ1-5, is SAVISQKPSRDICQRGTSLTIQCQVDSQVTMMFWYRQQPGQSLTLIATANQGSEATYESGFVIDKFPISRPNLTFSTLTVSNMSPEDSSIYLCSVGQWNQPQHFGDGTRLSIL.

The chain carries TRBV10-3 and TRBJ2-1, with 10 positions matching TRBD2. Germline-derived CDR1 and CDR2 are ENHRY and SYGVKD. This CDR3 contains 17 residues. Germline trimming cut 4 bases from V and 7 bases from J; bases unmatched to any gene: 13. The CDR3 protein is CAISGSGRIASINEQFF. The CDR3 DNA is TGTGCCATCAGTGGTAGCGGGAGGATCGCAAGTATAAATGAGCAGTTCTTC.

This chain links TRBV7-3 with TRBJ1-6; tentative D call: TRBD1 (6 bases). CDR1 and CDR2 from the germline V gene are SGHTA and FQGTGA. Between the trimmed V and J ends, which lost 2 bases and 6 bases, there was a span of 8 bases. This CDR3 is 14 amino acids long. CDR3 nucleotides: TGTGCCAGCAGCTTAGGACAGCCTAATTCACCCCTCCACTTT. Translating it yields CASSLGQPNSPLHF.

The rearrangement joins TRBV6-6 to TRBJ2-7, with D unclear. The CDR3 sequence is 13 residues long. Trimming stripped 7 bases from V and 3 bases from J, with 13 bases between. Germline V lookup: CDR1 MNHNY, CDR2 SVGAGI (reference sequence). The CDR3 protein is CASKRNANYEQYF. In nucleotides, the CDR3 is TGTGCCAGCAAACGGAATGCCAACTACGAGCAGTACTTC.

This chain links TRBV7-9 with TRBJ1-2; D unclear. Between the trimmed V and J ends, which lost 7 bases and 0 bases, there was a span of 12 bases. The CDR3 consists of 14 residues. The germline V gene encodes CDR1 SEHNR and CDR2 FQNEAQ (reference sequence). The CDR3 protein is CASNLQAANYGYTF. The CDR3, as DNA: TGTGCCAGCAACCTTCAAGCAGCTAACTATGGCTACACCTTC.

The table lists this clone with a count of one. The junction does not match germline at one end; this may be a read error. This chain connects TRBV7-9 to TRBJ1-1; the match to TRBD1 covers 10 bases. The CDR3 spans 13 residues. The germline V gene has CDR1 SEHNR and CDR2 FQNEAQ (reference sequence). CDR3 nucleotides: TGTGCCAGCAGCTTAGGACAGGGGGCTGACGCTTTCTTT. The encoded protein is CASSLGQGADAFF.

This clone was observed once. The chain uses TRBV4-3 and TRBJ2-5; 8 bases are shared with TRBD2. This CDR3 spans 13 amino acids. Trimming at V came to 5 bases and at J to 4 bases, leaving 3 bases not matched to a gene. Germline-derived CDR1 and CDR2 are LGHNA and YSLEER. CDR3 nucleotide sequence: TGCGCCAGCAGCAGTCGGGAGGGAGAGACCCAGTACTTC. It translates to CASSSREGETQYF.

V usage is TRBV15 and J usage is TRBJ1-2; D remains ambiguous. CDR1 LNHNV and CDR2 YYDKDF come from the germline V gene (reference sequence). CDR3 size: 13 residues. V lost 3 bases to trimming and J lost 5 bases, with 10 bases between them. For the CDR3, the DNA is TGTGCCACCAGCAGTGGGTTTCTTTATGGCTACACCTTC. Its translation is CATSSGFLYGYTF.

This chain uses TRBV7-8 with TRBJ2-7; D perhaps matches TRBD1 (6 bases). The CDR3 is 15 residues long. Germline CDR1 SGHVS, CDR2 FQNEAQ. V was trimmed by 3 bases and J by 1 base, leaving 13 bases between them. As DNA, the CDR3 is TGTGCCAGCAGCTTCGGACAGCCCCCTTCCTACGAGCAGTACTTC. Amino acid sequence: CASSFGQPPSYEQYF. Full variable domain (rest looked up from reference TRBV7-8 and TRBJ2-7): GAGVSQSPRYKVAKRGQDVALRCDPISGHVSLFWYQQALGQGPEFLTYFQNEAQLDKSGLPSDRFFAERPEGSVSTLKIQRTQQEDSAVYLCASSFGQPPSYEQYFGPGTRLTVT.

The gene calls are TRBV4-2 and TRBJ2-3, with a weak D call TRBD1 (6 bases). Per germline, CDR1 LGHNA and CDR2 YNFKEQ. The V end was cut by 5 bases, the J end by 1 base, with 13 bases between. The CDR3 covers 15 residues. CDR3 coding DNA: TGTGCCAGCAGCTCCCCAGGGGTCGGCACAGATACGCAGTATTTT. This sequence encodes CASSSPGVGTDTQYF.